The T cell receptor (beta chain) under discussion was sequenced for a study of blood T cell repertoires in COVID-19. Study context: PBMCs, B-cell-depleted T cells, or T cells provided the cDNA or gDNA that made up the material.

The V segment lost 5 bases and the J segment 2 bases; nucleotides outside the gene matches: 8. The length of the CDR3 is 15 residues. The germline gives CDR1 SEHNR, CDR2 FQNEAQ (reference sequence). Authors' analysis steps: Estimated nucleated cell counts came from reference gene primer amplification. Only in-frame clones appear in the TCRdb table, and some are missing; sequencing was by immunoSEQ multiplex PCR. That table supplies the V and J calls and clone size; D and trimming were determined from the DNA. Of roughly 300,000 clones listed, about 89% are singletons. The chain recombines TRBV7-9 with TRBJ1-1; 7 positions agree with TRBD1. Input material: PBMCs or T cells enriched from blood (not recorded which). The clonotype originates from a woman aged 25 to 39 who had recovered from COVID-19. The CDR3 DNA sequence: TGTGCCAGCAGCGCCCGGGACAGAATTAACACTGAAGCTTTCTTT. This sequence encodes CASSARDRINTEAFF.